Each of the 19 T cell receptor beta chains below was sequenced from the same sample in a study of regulatory T cells in long-lasting Graves disease. The TCR beta library used iRepertoire HTBI primers with Arm-PCR amplification of CDR3. TCRdb redid the calling of the multiplex PCR reads with MiXCR, one entry per CDR3 protein. The table shows 250,000 to 300,000 distinct CDR3 sequences, with approximately 18% occurring only once. The time point here: newly diagnosed GD, antithyroid drugs for less than 3 months. Extracted PBMC RNA gave rise to the TCR library. These same data were also listed under a study on T cells in Graves' hyperthyroidism and ophthalmopathy.

Source: peripheral blood mononuclear cells (PBMCs), taken at new diagnosis, from a patient treated with antithyroid drugs. The receptors here all came from a woman in her 30s with Graves disease.

This clonotype has at least ten counts. The chain carries TRBV7-9 and TRBJ1-2; D possibly corresponds to TRBD1 (6 bases). The V and J ends lost 0 bases and 8 bases respectively, with 16 bases between them. The CDR3 consists of 15 residues. The germline V gene encodes CDR1 SEHNR and CDR2 FQNEAQ (reference sequence). As DNA, the CDR3 is TGTGCCAGCAGCTTAGCTTCCCCGGGACACCGCGGCTACACCTTC. It translates to CASSLASPGHRGYTF.

This clonotype was counted at least ten times. J is TRBJ2-5 and V is TRBV11-1; D uncertain. This CDR3 has 14 residues. V lost 5 bases and J 2 bases, leaving 12 bases between the germline ends. Germline V gene lookup returns CDR1 SGHAT and CDR2 FQDESV (reference sequence). CDR3 sequence reads: CASSPKTWQETQYF. The DNA of the CDR3 is TGTGCCAGCAGCCCAAAGACATGGCAAGAGACCCAGTACTTC.

This clonotype was seen only a few times. This chain connects TRBV4-2 to TRBJ2-1, with no clear D. Germline-derived CDR1 and CDR2 are LGHNA and YNFKEQ. V shed 0 bases and J shed 0 bases, with 12 bases lying between them. This CDR3 contains 17 residues. The CDR3 protein is CASSQDISSSSYNEQFF. CDR3 coding DNA: TGTGCCAGCAGCCAAGATATTAGCTCCAGCTCCTACAATGAGCAGTTCTTC.

This clonotype was detected ten times or more. The chain employs TRBV4-1 and TRBJ1-1; tentatively, D is TRBD1 (6 bases). This CDR3 region has 15 residues. Trimming pared 6 bases from V and 0 bases from J, leaving 14 bases between. Germline CDR1 and CDR2: MGHRA and YSYEKL. The CDR3 coding sequence is TGCGCCAGCAGTCCGACAGGACTGGTGAACACTGAAGCTTTCTTT. Residues: CASSPTGLVNTEAFF.

This clonotype was counted many times. V is TRBV10-3 and J is TRBJ2-7, with TRBD1 matching over 11 bases. Germline trimming cut 4 bases from V and 4 bases from J; bases unmatched to any gene: 3. CDR1 is ENHRY and CDR2 is SYGVKD in the germline V gene. The CDR3 sequence is 14 residues long. The CDR3 coding sequence is TGTGCCATCAGTGGCCGGGACAGGGGGTACGAGCAGTACTTC. The encoded protein is CAISGRDRGYEQYF.

This clonotype was detected many times. The chain uses TRBV27 and TRBJ1-5; D is ambiguous. The CDR3 runs 15 residues. The germline V and J ends were trimmed by 3 bases and 1 base, with 10 bases remaining between them. From germline, CDR1 is MNHEY and CDR2 SMNVEV (reference sequence). The CDR3 sequence: CASSFSLGSNQPQHF. DNA for the CDR3: TGTGCCAGCAGTTTTTCTCTGGGGAGCAATCAGCCCCAGCATTTT.

This clonotype has at least ten counts. V gene TRBV2 combines with J gene TRBJ1-4, with D unresolved. The V end lost 7 bases, the J end lost 0 bases, and 9 bases lay between the germline ends. The CDR3 runs 14 residues. Germline values: CDR1 SNHLY, CDR2 FYNNEI. Here the CDR3 reads CASKDSSTNEKLFF. CDR3 DNA sequence: TGTGCCAGCAAAGACTCCTCAACTAATGAAAAACTGTTTTTT.

The chain joins TRBV3-1 to TRBJ2-7, with D perhaps TRBD1 or TRBD2 (5 bases each). V shed 6 bases and J shed 7 bases, with 16 bases lying between them. CDR3 length: 13 amino acids. The germline CDR1 and CDR2 sequences are LGHDT and YNNKEL (reference sequence). In DNA, the CDR3 is TGTGCCAGCAGTTACGGGGCGAAAGGAGAGCAGTACTTC. This translates into CASSYGAKGEQYF.

This clonotype has only a few counts. The V gene is TRBV20-1, the J gene TRBJ1-1, with 9 bases that match TRBD1. Germline assignment: CDR1 DFQATT and CDR2 SNEGSKA (reference sequence). This CDR3 has 14 amino acids. The J segment lost 5 bases and the V segment lost 6 bases, leaving 10 bases of the junction unmatched. The CDR3: CSAPPGQGKTEAFF. CDR3 nucleotide sequence: TGCAGTGCCCCCCCGGGACAGGGTAAAACTGAAGCTTTCTTT.

The chain has TRBV2 and TRBJ2-7; 11 bases are shared with TRBD1. V was clipped by 8 bases and J by 5 bases; unmatched bases: 8. Germline V lookup: CDR1 SNHLY, CDR2 FYNNEI. The CDR3 consists of 14 residues. The CDR3 sequence: CASAVPGQGDEQYF. The DNA for the CDR3 is TGTGCCAGCGCTGTACCGGGACAGGGGGACGAGCAGTACTTC.

In this sample, this clonotype turned up a few times. V is TRBV12-3 or TRBV12-4 and J is TRBJ1-6, with 8 nucleotides matching TRBD1. V lost 6 bases and J lost 7; bases outside the gene matches: 5. The CDR3 runs to 14 residues. CDR3 sequence (DNA): TGTGCCAGCAGGGAACAGGGGGTCAATTCACCCCTCCACTTT. It encodes CASREQGVNSPLHF.

There are many counts of this clonotype. This rearrangement joins TRBV6-1 to TRBJ1-3; D uncertain. V lost 6 bases and J lost 2, with 17 bases in between. Germline V gene data show CDR1 as MNHNS and CDR2 as SASEGT. The CDR3 has 16 amino acids. For the CDR3, the DNA is TGTGCCAGCAGCTCACTAAACCTATTCCCTGGAAACACCATATATTTT. It specifies CASSSLNLFPGNTIYF.

Notes on this clonotype: This may come from a read error, since a much larger clone is one base off. The chain employs TRBV20-1 and TRBJ2-7; no clear D gene. Per germline, CDR1 DFQATT and CDR2 SNEGSKA (reference sequence). Trimming pared 0 bases from V and 7 bases from J, leaving 22 bases between. CDR3 size: 16 residues. As DNA, the CDR3 is TGCAGTGCTAGAGATTTGGGGTCGGACCCCTACAATGAGCAGTACTTC. Translation gives CSARDLGSDPYNEQYF.

Only a few counts were recorded for this clonotype. The chain employs TRBV5-4 and TRBJ2-7; no clear D gene. V lost 5 bases, J lost 2 bases, and 17 bases lay in between. This CDR3 has 15 residues. Germline V gene lookup returns CDR1 SGHNT and CDR2 YYREEE (reference sequence). CDR3: CASRSSATSTYEQYF. CDR3 in DNA: TGTGCCAGCAGGTCCAGCGCGACATCAACCTACGAGCAGTACTTC.

Comments on this clonotype: A far larger clone is a single base away, which makes a read error likely. The chain has TRBV6-2 or TRBV6-3 and TRBJ1-5; no clear D gene. CDR1 and CDR2 (germline): MNHEY, SVGEGT. Between the trimmed V and J ends, which lost 5 bases and 8 bases, there was a span of 7 bases. The length of the CDR3 is 11 residues. The CDR3 DNA reads TGTGCCAGCAGTGAACCGGAGCCCCAGCATTTT. This translates into CASSEPEPQHF.

In this sample, this clonotype turned up many times. The gene calls are TRBV24-1 and TRBJ2-3; D gene uncertain. The germline CDR1 and CDR2 sequences are KGHDR and SFDVKD. Trimming removed 4 bases at V and 6 bases at J, with 10 bases between. The CDR3 spans 13 residues. The CDR3 nucleotides read TGTGCCACCAGTGAGGGGTTCGGGGATACGCAGTATTTT. Translation: CATSEGFGDTQYF.

This clonotype was counted ten times or more. The chain employs TRBV29-1 and TRBJ2-7, with D possibly TRBD2 on 5 matching bases. Germline CDR1 is SQVTM and CDR2 is ANQGSEA. With 4 bases removed from V and 2 bases from J, the gap between germline ends came to 9 bases. CDR3 length equals 12 residues. This CDR3 reads CSVGSGAYEQYF. CDR3 sequence (DNA): TGCAGCGTTGGGAGCGGTGCCTACGAGCAGTACTTC.

This clonotype has a count of ten or more. J is TRBJ1-1 and V is TRBV20-1; 8 nucleotides match TRBD1. The V gene end was trimmed by 5 bases and the J gene end by 3 bases; junction bases not matched to a gene: 8. The CDR3 totals 14 residues. Per germline, CDR1 DFQATT and CDR2 SNEGSKA (reference sequence). The CDR3 region has the DNA TGCAGTGCTTACCGCCCGGACAGGGACACTGAAGCTTTCTTT. Amino acids: CSAYRPDRDTEAFF.

This clonotype was seen repeatedly, ten times or more. This CDR3 reads CSATTGLAGGGFQETQYF. The CDR3 nucleotides read TGCAGTGCTACCACAGGACTAGCGGGGGGGGGGTTCCAAGAGACCCAGTACTTC. This chain connects TRBV20-1 to TRBJ2-5; the match to TRBD2 covers 15 bases. This CDR3 comprises 18 residues. CDR1 is DFQATT and CDR2 is SNEGSKA in the germline V gene (reference sequence). The trim removed 4 bases at V and 1 base at J, leaving 10 bases unmatched.